A selection of T cell receptor beta chains follows, all from one sample in a study of cytomegalovirus exposure and HLA in healthy donors. The data were produced by immunoSEQ multiplex PCR, yet TCRdb's version contains in-frame clones alone and is incomplete. The table records some 150,000 clones, about four fifths of them present only once. The source material was PBMCs. Receptors were obtained from a middle-aged woman in good health and CMV-seronegative. Both conserved end residues are part of each CDR3. The D gene is left open where the match is weak. The size field is filled for only some rows; it gives once, few, many or a size class.

V: TRBV5-6
length: 15
D: NA
J: TRBJ2-1
size: once
CDR3: CASSRRSGAYNEQFF
DNA: TGTGCCAGCAGCAGGAGAAGCGGAGCCTACAATGAGCAGTTCTTC

V: TRBV7-3
length: 15
D: TRBD1
J: TRBJ2-1
size: NA
CDR3: CASSEGQGIAFSWFF
DNA: TGTGCCAGCAGCGAGGGACAGGGGATCGCCTTTTCTTGGTTCTTC

V: TRBV6-6
length: 13
D: NA
J: TRBJ1-1
size: NA
CDR3: CASFPNTETEAFF
DNA: TGTGCCAGCTTCCCTAACACGGAGACTGAAGCTTTCTTT

V: TRBV19
length: 13
D: NA
J: TRBJ1-1
size: NA
CDR3: CASRGHWGEEAFF
DNA: TGTGCCAGTAGAGGACATTGGGGCGAGGAAGCTTTCTTT

V: TRBV7-9
length: 15
D: NA
J: TRBJ1-2
size: NA
CDR3: CASSFQGEANYGYTF
DNA: TGTGCCAGCAGCTTTCAGGGTGAGGCTAACTATGGCTACACCTTC

V: TRBV10-1
length: 13
D: NA
J: TRBJ2-2
size: NA
CDR3: CASSDHPTGELFF
DNA: TGCGCCAGCAGTGATCATCCAACCGGGGAGCTGTTTTTT

V: TRBV28
length: 15
D: TRBD2
J: TRBJ2-7
size: NA
CDR3: CASRGLADPSYEQYF
DNA: TGTGCCAGCAGGGGACTAGCCGACCCCTCCTACGAGCAGTACTTC

V: TRBV6-6
length: 13
D: NA
J: TRBJ2-1
size: NA
CDR3: CASKGTTYNEQFF
DNA: TGTGCCAGCAAGGGGACAACCTACAATGAGCAGTTCTTC

V: TRBV19
length: 13
D: NA
J: TRBJ2-3
size: NA
CDR3: CASSLFSTDTQYF
DNA: TGTGCCAGTAGCCTATTTAGCACAGATACGCAGTATTTT

V: TRBV5-8
length: 14
D: NA
J: TRBJ2-7
size: once
CDR3: CASSFLAGGYEQYF
DNA: TGTGCCAGCAGCTTTCTCGCAGGGGGGTACGAGCAGTACTTC

V: TRBV6-5
length: 12
D: NA
J: TRBJ1-2
size: once
CDR3: CASSQGTGGYTF
DNA: TGTGCCAGCAGCCAGGGAACCGGTGGCTACACCTTC

V: TRBV6-5
length: 14
D: TRBD1
J: TRBJ1-2
size: NA
CDR3: CASSKTTGSYGYTF
DNA: TGTGCCAGCAGTAAAACGACAGGGAGCTATGGCTACACCTTC

V: TRBV7-9
length: 14
D: NA
J: TRBJ1-4
size: NA
CDR3: CASSAGQGGEKLFF
DNA: TGTGCCAGCAGCGCTGGCCAGGGAGGGGAAAAACTGTTTTTT

V: TRBV6-5
length: 13
D: NA
J: TRBJ1-1
size: NA
CDR3: CASSYFRDTEAFF
DNA: TGTGCCAGCAGTTACTTCAGGGACACTGAAGCTTTCTTT

V: TRBV28
length: 16
D: NA
J: TRBJ1-2
size: once
CDR3: CASSLDAARGGRGYTF
DNA: TGTGCCAGCAGTTTAGATGCGGCCAGGGGTGGTCGGGGCTACACCTTC

V: TRBV15
length: 16
D: NA
J: TRBJ1-5
size: NA
CDR3: CATSKGLSGVGQPQHF
DNA: TGTGCCACCAGCAAAGGGCTTTCAGGGGTAGGTCAGCCCCAGCATTTT

V: TRBV11-1
length: 12
D: TRBD1
J: TRBJ1-2
size: NA
CDR3: CASSHRDSGYTF
DNA: TGTGCCAGCAGCCACCGGGACAGCGGCTACACCTTC

V: TRBV6-5
length: 15
D: TRBD1
J: TRBJ2-7
size: NA
CDR3: CASSYGTDGTYEQYF
DNA: TGTGCCAGCAGTTACGGGACAGATGGGACCTACGAGCAGTACTTC

V: TRBV28
length: 13
D: NA
J: TRBJ1-2
size: few
CDR3: CASSSGLNYGYTF
DNA: TGTGCCAGCAGTTCCGGACTTAACTATGGCTACACCTTC

V: TRBV6-5
length: 15
D: TRBD1
J: TRBJ1-6
size: NA
CDR3: CASSYSSQGNSPLHF
DNA: TGTGCCAGCAGTTACTCGTCACAGGGGAATTCACCCCTCCACTTT

V: TRBV6-5
length: 15
D: TRBD1
J: TRBJ1-1
size: few
CDR3: CASSYSRTGEAEAFF
DNA: TGTGCCAGCAGTTACTCGAGGACAGGGGAGGCTGAAGCTTTCTTT

V: TRBV9
length: 15
D: TRBD1
J: TRBJ1-1
size: NA
CDR3: CASSKQGAMNTEAFF
DNA: TGTGCCAGCAGCAAACAGGGGGCGATGAACACTGAAGCTTTCTTT

V: TRBV7-3
length: 13
D: NA
J: TRBJ1-1
size: once
CDR3: CASSLSQNTEAFF
DNA: TGTGCCAGCAGCTTATCCCAGAACACTGAAGCTTTCTTT

V: TRBV13
length: 20
D: TRBD2
J: TRBJ2-1
size: NA
CDR3: CASSSLTPGLAGSPYNEQFF
DNA: TGTGCCAGCAGCTCTCTAACCCCGGGACTAGCGGGCAGTCCGTACAATGAGCAGTTCTTC

V: TRBV27
length: 14
D: TRBD1
J: TRBJ2-5
size: NA
CDR3: CASSFSGGQETQYF
DNA: TGTGCCAGCAGTTTCTCAGGGGGCCAAGAGACCCAGTACTTC

V: TRBV7-8
length: 15
D: NA
J: TRBJ2-1
size: NA
CDR3: CASSKEDREGNEQFF
DNA: TGTGCCAGCAGCAAGGAGGACAGGGAGGGCAATGAGCAGTTCTTC

V: TRBV5-6
length: 15
D: TRBD1
J: TRBJ2-7
size: NA
CDR3: CASSPRDRGIYEQYF
DNA: TGTGCCAGCAGCCCCCGGGACAGGGGTATCTACGAGCAGTACTTC